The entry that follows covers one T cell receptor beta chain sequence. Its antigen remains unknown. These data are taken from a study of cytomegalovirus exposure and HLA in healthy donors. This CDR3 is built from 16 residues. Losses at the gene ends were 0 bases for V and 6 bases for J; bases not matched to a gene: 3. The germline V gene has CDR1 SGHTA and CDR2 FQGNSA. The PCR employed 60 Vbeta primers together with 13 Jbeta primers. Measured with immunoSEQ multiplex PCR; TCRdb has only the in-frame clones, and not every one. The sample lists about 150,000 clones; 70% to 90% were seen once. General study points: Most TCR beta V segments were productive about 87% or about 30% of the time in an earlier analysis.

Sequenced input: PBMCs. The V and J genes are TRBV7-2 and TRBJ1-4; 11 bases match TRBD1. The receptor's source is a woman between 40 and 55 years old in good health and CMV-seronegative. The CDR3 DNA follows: TGTGCCAGCAGCTTAGCCCGGACAGGGGGCTATGAAAAACTGTTTTTT. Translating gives CASSLARTGGYEKLFF.